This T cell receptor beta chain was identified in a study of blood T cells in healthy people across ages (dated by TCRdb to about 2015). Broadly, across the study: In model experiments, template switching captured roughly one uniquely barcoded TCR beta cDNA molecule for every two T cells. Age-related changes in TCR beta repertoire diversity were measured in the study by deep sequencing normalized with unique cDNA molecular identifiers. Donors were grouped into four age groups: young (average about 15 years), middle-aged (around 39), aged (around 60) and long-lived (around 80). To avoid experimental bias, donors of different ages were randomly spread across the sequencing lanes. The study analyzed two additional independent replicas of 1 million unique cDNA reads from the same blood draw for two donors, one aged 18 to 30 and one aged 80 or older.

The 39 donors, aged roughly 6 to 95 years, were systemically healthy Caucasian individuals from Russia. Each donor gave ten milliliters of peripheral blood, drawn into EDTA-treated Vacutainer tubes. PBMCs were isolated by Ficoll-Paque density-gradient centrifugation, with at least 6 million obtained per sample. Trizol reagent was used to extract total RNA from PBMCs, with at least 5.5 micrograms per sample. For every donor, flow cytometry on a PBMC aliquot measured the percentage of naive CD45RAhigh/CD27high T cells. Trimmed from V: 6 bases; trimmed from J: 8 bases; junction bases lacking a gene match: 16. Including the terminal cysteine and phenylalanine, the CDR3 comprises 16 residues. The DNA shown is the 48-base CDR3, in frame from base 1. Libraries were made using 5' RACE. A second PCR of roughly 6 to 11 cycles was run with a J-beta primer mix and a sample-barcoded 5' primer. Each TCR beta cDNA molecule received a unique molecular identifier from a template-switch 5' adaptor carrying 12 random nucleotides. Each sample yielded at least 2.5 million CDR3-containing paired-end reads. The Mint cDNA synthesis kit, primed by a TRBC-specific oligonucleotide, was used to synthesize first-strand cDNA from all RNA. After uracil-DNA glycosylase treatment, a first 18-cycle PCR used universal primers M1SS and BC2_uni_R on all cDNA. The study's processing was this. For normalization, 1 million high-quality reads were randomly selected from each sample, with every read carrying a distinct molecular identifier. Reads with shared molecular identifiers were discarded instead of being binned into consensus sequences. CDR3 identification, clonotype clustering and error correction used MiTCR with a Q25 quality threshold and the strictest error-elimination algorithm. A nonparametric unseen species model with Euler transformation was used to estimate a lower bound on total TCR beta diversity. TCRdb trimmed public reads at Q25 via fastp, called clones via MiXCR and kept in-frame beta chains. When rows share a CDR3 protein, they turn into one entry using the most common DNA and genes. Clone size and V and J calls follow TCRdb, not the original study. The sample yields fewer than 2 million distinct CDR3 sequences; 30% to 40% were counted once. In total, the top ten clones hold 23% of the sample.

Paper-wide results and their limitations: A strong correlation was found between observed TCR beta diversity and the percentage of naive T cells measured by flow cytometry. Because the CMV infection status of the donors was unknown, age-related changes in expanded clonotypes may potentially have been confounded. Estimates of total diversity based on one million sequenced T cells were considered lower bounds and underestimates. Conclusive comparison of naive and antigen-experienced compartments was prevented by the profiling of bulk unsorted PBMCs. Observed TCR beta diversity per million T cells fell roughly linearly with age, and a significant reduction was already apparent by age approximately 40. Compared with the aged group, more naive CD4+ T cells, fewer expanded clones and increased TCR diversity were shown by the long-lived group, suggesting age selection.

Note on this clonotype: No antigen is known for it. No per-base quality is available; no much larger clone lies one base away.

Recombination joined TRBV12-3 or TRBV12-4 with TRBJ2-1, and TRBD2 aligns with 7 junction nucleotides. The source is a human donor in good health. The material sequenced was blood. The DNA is TGTGCCAGCAGATTCATTCCGGGACTACTTGGAGATGAGCAGTTCTTC. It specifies CASRFIPGLLGDEQFF.